This TCR beta chain was identified in a study of beta chain features in type 1 diabetes. Once sorted, every population was more than 98% pure. Trimming left V 4 bases short and J 3 bases short, with 27 bases between. The CDR3 is 19 residues long. Germline V gene data show CDR1 as MGHRA and CDR2 as YSYEKL. Reverse transcription of all isolated RNA meant that expressed TCRB transcripts were sequenced. The table came from immunoSEQ multiplex PCR; TCRdb's copy has only in-frame clones and leaves some out. The table includes some 63,000 clones, nearly 50% detected once. On this clone: Its antigen is undetermined.

Whole-study results and caveats: Shorter TCRB CDR3s, moderately but significantly so, marked every one of the four CD4+ subsets in Type 1 diabetes patients.

Input material: central memory CD4+ T cells from blood. The chain combines TRBV4-1 with TRBJ1-2; D perhaps matches TRBD1 (5 bases). This clonotype was obtained from a man aged 25 to 40 with type 1 diabetes. This CDR3 is CASSRFLGGVSPFDYGYTF. CDR3 nucleotides: TGCGCCAGCAGCCGATTCCTTGGGGGGGTAAGCCCCTTTGACTATGGCTACACCTTC.